The clone carrying this T cell receptor (beta chain) was detected only a few times. Its antigen is unknown. 60 Vbeta and 13 Jbeta primers were used in PCR. Sequencing was performed with immunoSEQ multiplex PCR; in TCRdb, only in-frame clones are kept and a portion is missing. This table holds over 150,000 clones, 65% to 85% found once. The data were obtained in a study of cytomegalovirus exposure and HLA in healthy donors. Study-level results: Trimming of TCR beta V- and J-genes showed a link, identified in a later analysis, to a missense DCLRE1C variant.

Germline CDR1 reads MNHEY; CDR2 reads SVGAGI. The V gene end was trimmed by 1 base and the J gene end by 7 bases; junction bases not matched to a gene: 6. The CDR3 is made up of 15 amino acids. Source material: PBMCs. The TCR was taken from a woman in her twenties or thirties in good health and CMV-seronegative. The V call is TRBV6-5, the J call TRBJ1-2; 10 nucleotides line up with TRBD1. As DNA, the CDR3 is TGTGCCAGCAGTTACTTGGGACAGGGGCTTTTTGGCTACACCTTC. Translating gives CASSYLGQGLFGYTF.